This T cell receptor beta chain was captured by sequencing in a study of T cell repertoires in cytomegalovirus infection. Study information: Through public TCR beta signatures, both CMV infection and matching HLA type were indicated.

CDR1 and CDR2 from the germline V gene are MNHEY and SVGEGT. The CDR3 is 18 residues long. The V and J ends lost 4 bases and 4 bases, in that order; junction bases with no gene match: 13. This clonotype has a handful of counts. Its specificity is not known. Points from the study as a whole: There were carriers of CMV plus the relevant HLA, and cumulative public TCR beta family frequency identified them. Clonotype analysis showed dominance of the ex vivo response by HLA-C-restricted CMV-specific TCR beta clonotypes.

Via MiXCR, TCRdb re-called the reads, giving one row per CDR3 protein. The sample lists around 530,000 distinct CDR3 sequences; around a quarter were seen once. V and J are TRBV6-2 or TRBV6-3 and TRBJ2-7; 13 bases are a match to TRBD2. Sequencing was carried out using PBMCs. This TCR derives from a human donor in good health (CMV status not recorded). Some clones in this sample may be carry-over from other donors' samples. The CDR3 DNA reads TGTGCCAGCAGTTTACGACCGGGACTAGCGGGAAGGGTGTACGAGCAGTACGTC. Amino acid sequence: CASSLRPGLAGRVYEQYV.